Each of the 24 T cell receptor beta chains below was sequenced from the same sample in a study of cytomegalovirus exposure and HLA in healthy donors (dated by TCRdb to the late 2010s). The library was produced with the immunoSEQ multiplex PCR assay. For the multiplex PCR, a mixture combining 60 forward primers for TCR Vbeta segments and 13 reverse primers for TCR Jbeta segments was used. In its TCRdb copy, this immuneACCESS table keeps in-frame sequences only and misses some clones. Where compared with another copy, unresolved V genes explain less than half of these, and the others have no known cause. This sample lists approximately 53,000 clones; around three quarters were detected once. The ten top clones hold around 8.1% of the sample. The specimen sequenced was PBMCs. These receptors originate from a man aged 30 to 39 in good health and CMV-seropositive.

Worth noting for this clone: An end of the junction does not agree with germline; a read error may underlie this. For the CDR3, the DNA is TGCGCCACGGGACAGACTAATTCACCCCTCCACTTT. As protein: CATGQTNSPLHF. The chain is built from TRBV6-5 and TRBJ1-6; 7 bases match TRBD1. Germline values: CDR1 MNHEY, CDR2 SVGAGI. This CDR3 region has 12 residues.

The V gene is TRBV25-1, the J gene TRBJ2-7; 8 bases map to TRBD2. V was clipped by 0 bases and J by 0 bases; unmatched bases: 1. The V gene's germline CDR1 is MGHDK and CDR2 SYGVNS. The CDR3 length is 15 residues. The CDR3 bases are TGTGCCAGCAGTGAATACGGGGGGGACTCCTACGAGCAGTACTTC. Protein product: CASSEYGGDSYEQYF.

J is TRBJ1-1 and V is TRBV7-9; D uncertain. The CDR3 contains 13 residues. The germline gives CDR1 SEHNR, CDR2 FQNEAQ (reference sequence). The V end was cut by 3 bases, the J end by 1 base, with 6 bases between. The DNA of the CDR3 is TGTGCCAGCAGCTTCACACAGAACACTGAAGCTTTCTTT. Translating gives CASSFTQNTEAFF.

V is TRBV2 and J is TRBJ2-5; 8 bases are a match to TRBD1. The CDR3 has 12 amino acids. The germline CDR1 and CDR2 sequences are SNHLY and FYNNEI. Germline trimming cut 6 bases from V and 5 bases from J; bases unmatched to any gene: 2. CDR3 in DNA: TGTGCCAGCAGGACAGGGGCGGAGACCCAGTACTTC. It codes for CASRTGAETQYF.

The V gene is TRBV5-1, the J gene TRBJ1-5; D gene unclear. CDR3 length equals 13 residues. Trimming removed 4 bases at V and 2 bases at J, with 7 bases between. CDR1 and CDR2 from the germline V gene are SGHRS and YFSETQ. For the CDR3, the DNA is TGCGCCAGCAGCATCTCCGGCAATCAGCCCCAGCATTTT. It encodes CASSISGNQPQHF.

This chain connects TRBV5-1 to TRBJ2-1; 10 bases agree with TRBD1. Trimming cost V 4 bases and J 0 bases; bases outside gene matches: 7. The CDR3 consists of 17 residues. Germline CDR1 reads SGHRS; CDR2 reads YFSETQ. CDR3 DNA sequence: TGCGCCAGCAGCCGAGGGGGACAGGGGAGCTCCTACAATGAGCAGTTCTTC. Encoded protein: CASSRGGQGSSYNEQFF. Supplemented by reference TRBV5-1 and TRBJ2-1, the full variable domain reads KAGVTQTPRYLIKTRGQQVTLSCSPISGHRSVSWYQQTPGQGLQFLFEYFSETQRNKGNFPGRFSGRQFSNSRSEMNVSTLELGDSALYLCASSRGGQGSSYNEQFFGPGTRLTVL.

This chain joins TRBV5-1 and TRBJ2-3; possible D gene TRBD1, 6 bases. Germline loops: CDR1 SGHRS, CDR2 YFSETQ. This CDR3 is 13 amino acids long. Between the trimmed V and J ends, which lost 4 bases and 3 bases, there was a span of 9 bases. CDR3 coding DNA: TGCGCCAGCAGCACCGGACAGACAGATACGCAGTATTTT. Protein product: CASSTGQTDTQYF.

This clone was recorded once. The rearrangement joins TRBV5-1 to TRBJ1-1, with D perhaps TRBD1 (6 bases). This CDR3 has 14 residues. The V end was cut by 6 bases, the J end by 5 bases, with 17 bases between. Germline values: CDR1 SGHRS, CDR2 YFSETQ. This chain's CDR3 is CASTMGGGGTEAFF. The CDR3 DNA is TGCGCCAGCACCATGGGGGGGGGCGGTACTGAAGCTTTCTTT.

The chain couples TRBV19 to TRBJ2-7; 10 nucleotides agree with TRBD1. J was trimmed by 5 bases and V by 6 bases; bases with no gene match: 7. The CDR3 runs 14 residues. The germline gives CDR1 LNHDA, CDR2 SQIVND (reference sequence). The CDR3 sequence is CASRAGTGVDEQYF. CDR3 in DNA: TGTGCCAGTAGAGCCGGGACAGGGGTTGACGAGCAGTACTTC.

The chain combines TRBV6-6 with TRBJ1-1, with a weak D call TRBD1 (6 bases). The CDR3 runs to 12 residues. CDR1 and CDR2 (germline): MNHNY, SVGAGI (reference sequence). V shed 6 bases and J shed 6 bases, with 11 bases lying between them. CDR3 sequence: CASRLQGPEAFF. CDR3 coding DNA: TGTGCCAGCAGATTACAGGGACCTGAAGCTTTCTTT.

In nucleotides, the CDR3 is TGTGCCAGCAGCTTGGCAGGGGTGGCCCCCGGGGAGCTGTTTTTT. It encodes CASSLAGVAPGELFF. V gene TRBV5-4 combines with J gene TRBJ2-2; perhaps TRBD1 as D (6 bases). CDR1 and CDR2 from the germline V gene are SGHNT and YYREEE (reference sequence). V shed 0 bases and J shed 6 bases, with 12 bases lying between them. This CDR3 has 15 amino acids.

This CDR3 is CASSTEYHQPQHF. The CDR3 DNA follows: TGTGCCAGCAGCACAGAGTACCATCAGCCCCAGCATTTT. This rearrangement joins TRBV11-2 to TRBJ1-5; D remains ambiguous. The length of the CDR3 is 13 residues. V was clipped by 5 bases and J by 5 bases, with 10 bases between them. CDR1 and CDR2 from the germline V gene are SGHAT and FQNNGV.

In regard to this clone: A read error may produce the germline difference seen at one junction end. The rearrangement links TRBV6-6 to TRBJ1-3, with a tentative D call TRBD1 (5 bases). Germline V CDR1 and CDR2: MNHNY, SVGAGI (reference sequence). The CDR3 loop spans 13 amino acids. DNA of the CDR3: TGTGCCAGCAAGGGGTCGAATGGAGACACCATATATTTT. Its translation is CASKGSNGDTIYF.

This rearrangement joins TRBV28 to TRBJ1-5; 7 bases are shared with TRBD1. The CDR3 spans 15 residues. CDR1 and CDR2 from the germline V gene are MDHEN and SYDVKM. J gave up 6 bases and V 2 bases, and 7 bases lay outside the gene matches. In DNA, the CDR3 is TGTGCCAGCAGTTTAGGAGGGGGCGCGGGTCAGCCCCAGCATTTT. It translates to CASSLGGGAGQPQHF.

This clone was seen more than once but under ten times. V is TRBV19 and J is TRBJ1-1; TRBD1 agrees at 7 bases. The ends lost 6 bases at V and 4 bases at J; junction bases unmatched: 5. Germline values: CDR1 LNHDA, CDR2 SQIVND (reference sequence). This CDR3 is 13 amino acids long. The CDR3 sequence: CASSRQGITEAFF. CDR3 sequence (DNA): TGTGCCAGTAGCCGACAGGGTATCACTGAAGCTTTCTTT.

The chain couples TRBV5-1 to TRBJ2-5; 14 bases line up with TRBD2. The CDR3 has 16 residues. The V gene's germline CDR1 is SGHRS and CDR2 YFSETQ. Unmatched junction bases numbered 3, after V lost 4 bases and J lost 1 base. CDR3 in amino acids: CASSPGLAGGQETQYF. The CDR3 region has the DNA TGCGCCAGCAGCCCAGGACTAGCGGGGGGCCAAGAGACCCAGTACTTC.

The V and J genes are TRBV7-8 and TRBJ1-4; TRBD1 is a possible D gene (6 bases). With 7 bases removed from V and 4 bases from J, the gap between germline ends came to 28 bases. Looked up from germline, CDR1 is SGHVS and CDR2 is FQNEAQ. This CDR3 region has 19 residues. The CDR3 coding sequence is TGTGCCAGCACCCCTGAACAGGGTCTATTTCAGCCGCTTAATGAAAAACTGTTTTTT. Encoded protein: CASTPEQGLFQPLNEKLFF.

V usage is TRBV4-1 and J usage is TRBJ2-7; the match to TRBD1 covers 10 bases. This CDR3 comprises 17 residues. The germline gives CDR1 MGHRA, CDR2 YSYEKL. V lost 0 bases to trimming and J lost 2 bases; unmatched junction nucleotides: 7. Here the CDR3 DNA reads TGCGCCAGCAGCCAAGAACTACCGGGACAGGGGCCCTACGAGCAGTACTTC. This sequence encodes CASSQELPGQGPYEQYF.

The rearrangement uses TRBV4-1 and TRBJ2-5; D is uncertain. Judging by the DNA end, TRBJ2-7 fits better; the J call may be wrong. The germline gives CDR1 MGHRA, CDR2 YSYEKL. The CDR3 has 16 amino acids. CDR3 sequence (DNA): TGCGCCAGCAGCCAAAGCGTCTCCGCTTCCTCCTACGAGCAGTACTTC. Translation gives CASSQSVSASSYEQYF.

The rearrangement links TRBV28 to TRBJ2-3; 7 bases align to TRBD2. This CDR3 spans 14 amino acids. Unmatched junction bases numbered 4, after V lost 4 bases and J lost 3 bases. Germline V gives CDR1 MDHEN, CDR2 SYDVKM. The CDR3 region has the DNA TGTGCCAGCAGTTCCGGGGGGTGGACAGATACGCAGTATTTT. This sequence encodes CASSSGGWTDTQYF.

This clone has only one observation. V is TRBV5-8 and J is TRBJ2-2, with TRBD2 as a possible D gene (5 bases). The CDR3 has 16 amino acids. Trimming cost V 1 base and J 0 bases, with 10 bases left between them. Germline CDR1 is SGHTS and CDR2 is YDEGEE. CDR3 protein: CASSLRRQANTGELFF. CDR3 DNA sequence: TGTGCCAGCAGCTTGAGGAGGCAGGCGAACACCGGGGAGCTGTTTTTT.

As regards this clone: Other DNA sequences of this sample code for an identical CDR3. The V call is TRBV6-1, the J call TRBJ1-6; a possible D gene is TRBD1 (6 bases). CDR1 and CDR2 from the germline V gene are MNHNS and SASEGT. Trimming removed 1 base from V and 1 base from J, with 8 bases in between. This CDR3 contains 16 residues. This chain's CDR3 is CASSEDRDSYNSPLHF. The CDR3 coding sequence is TGTGCCAGCAGTGAAGACAGGGATTCCTATAATTCACCCCTCCACTTT.

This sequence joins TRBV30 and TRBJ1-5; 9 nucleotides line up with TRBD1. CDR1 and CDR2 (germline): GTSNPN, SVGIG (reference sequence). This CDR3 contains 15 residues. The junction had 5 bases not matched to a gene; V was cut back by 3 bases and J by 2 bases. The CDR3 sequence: CAWSPGQGRNQPQHF. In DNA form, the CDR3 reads TGTGCCTGGAGCCCGGGACAGGGTCGCAATCAGCCCCAGCATTTT.

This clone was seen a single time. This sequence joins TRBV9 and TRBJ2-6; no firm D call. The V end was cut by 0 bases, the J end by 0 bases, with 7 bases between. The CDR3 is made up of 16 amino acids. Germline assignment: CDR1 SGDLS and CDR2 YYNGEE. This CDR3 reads CASSVDGYSGANVLTF. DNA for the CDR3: TGTGCCAGCAGCGTAGACGGGTACTCTGGGGCCAACGTCCTGACTTTC.